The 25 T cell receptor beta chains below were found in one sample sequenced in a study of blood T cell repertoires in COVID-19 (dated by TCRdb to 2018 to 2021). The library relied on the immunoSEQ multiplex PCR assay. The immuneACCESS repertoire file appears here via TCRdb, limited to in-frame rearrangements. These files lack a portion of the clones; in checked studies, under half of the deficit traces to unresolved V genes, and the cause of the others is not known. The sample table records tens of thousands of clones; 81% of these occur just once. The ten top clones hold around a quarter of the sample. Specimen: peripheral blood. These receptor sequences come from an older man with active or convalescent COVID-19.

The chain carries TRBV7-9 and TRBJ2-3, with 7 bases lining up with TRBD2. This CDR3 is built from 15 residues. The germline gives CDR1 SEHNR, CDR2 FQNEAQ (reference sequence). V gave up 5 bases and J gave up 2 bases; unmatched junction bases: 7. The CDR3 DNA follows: TGTGCCAGCAGCCCCGGGACTAAGGACACAGATACGCAGTATTTT. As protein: CASSPGTKDTDTQYF.

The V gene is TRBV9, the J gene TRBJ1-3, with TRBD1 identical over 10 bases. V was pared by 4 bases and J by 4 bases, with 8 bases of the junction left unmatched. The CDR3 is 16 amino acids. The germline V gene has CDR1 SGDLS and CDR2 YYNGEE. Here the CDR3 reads CASSLRGDRGGNTIYF. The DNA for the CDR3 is TGTGCCAGCAGCCTCCGAGGGGACAGGGGCGGAAACACCATATATTTT.

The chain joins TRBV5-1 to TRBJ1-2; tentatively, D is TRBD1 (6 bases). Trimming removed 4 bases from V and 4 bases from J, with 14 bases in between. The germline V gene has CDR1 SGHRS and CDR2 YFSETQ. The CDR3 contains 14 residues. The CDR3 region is CASSPTGQIYGYTF. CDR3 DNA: TGCGCCAGCAGCCCAACCGGACAGATCTATGGCTACACCTTC.

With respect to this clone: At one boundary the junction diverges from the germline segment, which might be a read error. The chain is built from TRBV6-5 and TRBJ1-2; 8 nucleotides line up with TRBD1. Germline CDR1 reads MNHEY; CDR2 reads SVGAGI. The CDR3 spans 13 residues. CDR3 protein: CASTDRGTGSFNF. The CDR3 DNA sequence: TGTGCCAGCACCGATCGGGGGACAGGCTCTTTCAACTTC.

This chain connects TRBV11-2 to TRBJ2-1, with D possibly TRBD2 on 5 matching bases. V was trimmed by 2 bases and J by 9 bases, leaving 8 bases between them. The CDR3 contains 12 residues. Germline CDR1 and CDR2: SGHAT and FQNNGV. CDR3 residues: CASSLRTPEQFF. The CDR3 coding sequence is TGTGCCAGCAGCTTAAGGACTCCTGAGCAGTTCTTC.

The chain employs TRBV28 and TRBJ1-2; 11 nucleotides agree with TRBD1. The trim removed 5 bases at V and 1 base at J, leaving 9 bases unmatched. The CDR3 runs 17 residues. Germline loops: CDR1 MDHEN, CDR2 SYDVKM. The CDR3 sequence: CASSPPGTGGYNYGYTF. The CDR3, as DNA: TGTGCCAGCAGTCCCCCCGGGACAGGGGGGTATAACTATGGCTACACCTTC.

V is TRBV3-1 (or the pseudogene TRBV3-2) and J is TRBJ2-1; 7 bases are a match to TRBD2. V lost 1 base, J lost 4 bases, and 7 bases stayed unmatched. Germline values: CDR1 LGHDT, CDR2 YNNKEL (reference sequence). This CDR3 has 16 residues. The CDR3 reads CASSQGPPGGYNEQFF. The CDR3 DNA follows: TGTGCCAGCAGCCAAGGCCCCCCGGGGGGATACAATGAGCAGTTCTTC.

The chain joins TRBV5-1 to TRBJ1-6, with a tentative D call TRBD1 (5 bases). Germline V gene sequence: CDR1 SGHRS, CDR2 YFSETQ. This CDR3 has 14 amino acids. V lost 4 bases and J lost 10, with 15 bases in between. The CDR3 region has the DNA TGCGCCAGCAGCGAGGACGGGGGAGGGTCACCCCTCCACTTT. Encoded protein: CASSEDGGGSPLHF.

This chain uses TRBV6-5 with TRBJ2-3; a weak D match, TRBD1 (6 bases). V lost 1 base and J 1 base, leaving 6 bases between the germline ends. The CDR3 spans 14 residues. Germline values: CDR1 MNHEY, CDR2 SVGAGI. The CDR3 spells CASSYWTGTDTQYF. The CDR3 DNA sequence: TGTGCCAGCAGTTACTGGACAGGCACAGATACGCAGTATTTT.

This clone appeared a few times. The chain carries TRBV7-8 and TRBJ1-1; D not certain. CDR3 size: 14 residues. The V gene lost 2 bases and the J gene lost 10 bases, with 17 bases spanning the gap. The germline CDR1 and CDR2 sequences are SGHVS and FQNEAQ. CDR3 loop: CASSLSWAERGAFF. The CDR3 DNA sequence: TGTGCCAGCAGCTTAAGCTGGGCGGAGCGGGGAGCTTTCTTT.

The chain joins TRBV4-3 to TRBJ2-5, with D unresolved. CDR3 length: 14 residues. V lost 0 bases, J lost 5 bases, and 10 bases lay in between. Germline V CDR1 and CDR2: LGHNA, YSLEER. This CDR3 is CASSQEARLETQYF. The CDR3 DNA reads TGCGCCAGCAGCCAAGAGGCCAGGCTGGAGACCCAGTACTTC.

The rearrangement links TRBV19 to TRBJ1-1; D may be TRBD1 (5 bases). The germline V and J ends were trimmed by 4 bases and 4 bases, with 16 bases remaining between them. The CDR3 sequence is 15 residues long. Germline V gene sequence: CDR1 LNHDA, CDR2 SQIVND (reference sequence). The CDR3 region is CASSTRSRGATEAFF. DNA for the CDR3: TGTGCCAGTAGTACCCGATCAAGGGGTGCCACTGAAGCTTTCTTT.

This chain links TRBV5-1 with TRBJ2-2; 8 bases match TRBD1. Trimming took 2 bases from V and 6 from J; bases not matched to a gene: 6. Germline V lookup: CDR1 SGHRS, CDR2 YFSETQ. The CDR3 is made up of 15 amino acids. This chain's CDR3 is CASSFTGGYPGELFF. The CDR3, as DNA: TGCGCCAGCAGCTTCACAGGGGGGTACCCCGGGGAGCTGTTTTTT.

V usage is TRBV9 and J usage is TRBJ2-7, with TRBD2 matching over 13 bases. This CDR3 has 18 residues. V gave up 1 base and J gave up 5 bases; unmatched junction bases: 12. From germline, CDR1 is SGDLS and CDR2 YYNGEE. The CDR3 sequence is CASSVRGDRLAGGNEQYF. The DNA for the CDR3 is TGTGCCAGCAGCGTACGGGGAGACAGACTAGCGGGGGGCAACGAGCAGTACTTC.

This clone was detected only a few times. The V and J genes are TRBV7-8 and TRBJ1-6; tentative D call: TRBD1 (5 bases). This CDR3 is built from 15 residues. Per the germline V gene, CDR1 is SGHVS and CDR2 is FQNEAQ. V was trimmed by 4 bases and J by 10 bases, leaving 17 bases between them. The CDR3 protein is CASSSRVSVGSPLHF. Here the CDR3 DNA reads TGTGCCAGCAGCTCCAGGGTTAGTGTTGGATCACCCCTCCACTTT.

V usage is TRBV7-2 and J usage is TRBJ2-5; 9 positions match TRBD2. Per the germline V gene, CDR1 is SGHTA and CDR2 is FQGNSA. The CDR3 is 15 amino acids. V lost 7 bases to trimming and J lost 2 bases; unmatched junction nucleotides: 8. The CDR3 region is CASTPSGDRQETQYF. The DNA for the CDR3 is TGTGCCAGCACCCCTAGCGGGGATCGTCAAGAGACCCAGTACTTC.

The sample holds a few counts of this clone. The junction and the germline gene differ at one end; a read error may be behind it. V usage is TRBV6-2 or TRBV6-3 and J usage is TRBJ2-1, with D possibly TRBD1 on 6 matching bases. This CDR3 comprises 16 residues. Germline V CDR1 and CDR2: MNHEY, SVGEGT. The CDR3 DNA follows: TGTGCCAGCAGTTACTCGACGAGGACAGTTTACAATGGGCAGTTCTTC. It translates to CASSYSTRTVYNGQFF.

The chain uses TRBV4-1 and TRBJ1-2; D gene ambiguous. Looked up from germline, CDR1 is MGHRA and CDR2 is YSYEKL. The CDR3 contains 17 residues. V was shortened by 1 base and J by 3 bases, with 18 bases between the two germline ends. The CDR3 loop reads CASSQALGHLEDYGYTF. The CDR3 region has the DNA TGCGCCAGCAGCCAAGCATTGGGCCATCTGGAGGACTATGGCTACACCTTC.

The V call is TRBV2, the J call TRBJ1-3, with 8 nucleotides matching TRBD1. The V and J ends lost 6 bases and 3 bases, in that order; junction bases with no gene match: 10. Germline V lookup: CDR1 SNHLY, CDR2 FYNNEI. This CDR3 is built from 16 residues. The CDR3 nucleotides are TGTGCCAGCAGCACACTGGACAGGGTCAGTGGAAACACCATATATTTT. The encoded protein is CASSTLDRVSGNTIYF.

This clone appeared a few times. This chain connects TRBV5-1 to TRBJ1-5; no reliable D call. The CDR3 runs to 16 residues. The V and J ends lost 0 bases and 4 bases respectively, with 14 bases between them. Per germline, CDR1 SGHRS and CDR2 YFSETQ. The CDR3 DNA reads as TGCGCCAGCAGCTTGGCCGGACCCGGCGGGAATCAGCCCCAGCATTTT. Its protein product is CASSLAGPGGNQPQHF.

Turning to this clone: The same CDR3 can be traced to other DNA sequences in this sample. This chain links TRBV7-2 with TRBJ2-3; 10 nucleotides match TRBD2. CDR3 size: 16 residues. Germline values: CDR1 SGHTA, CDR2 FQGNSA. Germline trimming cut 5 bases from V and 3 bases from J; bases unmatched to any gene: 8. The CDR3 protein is CASSLGASGGTDTQYF. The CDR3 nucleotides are TGTGCCAGCAGCCTAGGTGCTAGCGGGGGTACAGATACGCAGTATTTT.

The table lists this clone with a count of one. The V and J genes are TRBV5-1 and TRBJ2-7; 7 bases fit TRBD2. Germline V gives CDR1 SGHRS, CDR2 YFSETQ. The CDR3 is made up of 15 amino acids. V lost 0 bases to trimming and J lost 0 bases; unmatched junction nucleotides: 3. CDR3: CASSLAPSGSYEQYF. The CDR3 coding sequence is TGCGCCAGCAGCTTGGCCCCTAGCGGCTCCTACGAGCAGTACTTC.

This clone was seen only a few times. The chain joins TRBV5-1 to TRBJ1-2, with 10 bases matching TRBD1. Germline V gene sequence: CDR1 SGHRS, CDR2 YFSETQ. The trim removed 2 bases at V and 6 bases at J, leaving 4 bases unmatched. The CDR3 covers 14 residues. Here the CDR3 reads CASSFGDRGHGYTF. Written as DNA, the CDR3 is TGCGCCAGCAGCTTTGGGGACAGGGGTCATGGCTACACCTTC.

The CDR3 spells CVRSLARRDRESFRGSPLHF. For the CDR3, the DNA is TGTGTCAGAAGCTTAGCCCGGAGGGACAGGGAGTCGTTCCGGGGATCACCCCTCCACTTT. The chain recombines TRBV7-5 with TRBJ1-6; whether TRBD1, the table's D call, matches the DNA was not checked. TRBV7-5 is shown as a pseudogene. The CDR3 runs 20 residues.

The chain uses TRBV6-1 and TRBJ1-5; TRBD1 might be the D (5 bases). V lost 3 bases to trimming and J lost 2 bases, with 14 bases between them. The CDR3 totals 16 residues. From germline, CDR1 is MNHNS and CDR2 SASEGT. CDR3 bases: TGTGCCAGCAGTGAGTGGAGGGGTTCAGGCAATCAGCCCCAGCATTTT. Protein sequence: CASSEWRGSGNQPQHF.